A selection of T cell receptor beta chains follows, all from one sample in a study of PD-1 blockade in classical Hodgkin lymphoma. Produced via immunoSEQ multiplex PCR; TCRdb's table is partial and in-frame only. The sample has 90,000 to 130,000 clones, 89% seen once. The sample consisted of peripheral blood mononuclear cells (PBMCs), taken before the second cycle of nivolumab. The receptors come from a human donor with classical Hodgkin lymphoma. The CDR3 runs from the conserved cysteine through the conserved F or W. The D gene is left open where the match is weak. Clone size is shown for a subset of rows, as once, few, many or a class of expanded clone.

cdr3_nt: TGTGCCAGCAGCCTGGGCCCGGGCAGGGGCCTAACTGGGGCCAACGTCCTGACTTTC; cdr3_aa: CASSLGPGRGLTGANVLTF; cdr3_length: 19; d_call: -; v_call: TRBV27; j_call: TRBJ2-6; clone_size: -
cdr3_nt: TGTGCCAGTAGTGCCACCCTTCGACTCGAGCAGTTCTTC; cdr3_aa: CASSATLRLEQFF; cdr3_length: 13; d_call: -; v_call: TRBV19; j_call: TRBJ2-1; clone_size: -
cdr3_nt: TGTGCCAGCAGGTGCGACAACCGACCCTATGGCTACACCTTC; cdr3_aa: CASRCDNRPYGYTF; cdr3_length: 14; d_call: -; v_call: TRBV6-7; j_call: TRBJ1-2; clone_size: -
cdr3_nt: TGCGCCAGCCGAGAAAGCGGGAGGGCCTCCTACGAGCAGTACTTC; cdr3_aa: CASRESGRASYEQYF; cdr3_length: 15; d_call: TRBD2; v_call: TRBV10-2; j_call: TRBJ2-7; clone_size: -
cdr3_nt: TGTGCCAGTAGTCCTACGGACAGGGTGGATCAGCCCCAGCATTTT; cdr3_aa: CASSPTDRVDQPQHF; cdr3_length: 15; d_call: TRBD1; v_call: TRBV19; j_call: TRBJ1-5; clone_size: -
cdr3_nt: TGTGCCAGCCGTGAGCTGTTAAACAGAAACACCATATATTTT; cdr3_aa: CASRELLNRNTIYF; cdr3_length: 14; d_call: -; v_call: TRBV28; j_call: TRBJ1-3; clone_size: -
cdr3_nt: TGTGCCAGCCCGGCCGGGGGCGGGAGTCGGGCAGATACGCAGTATTTT; cdr3_aa: CASPAGGGSRADTQYF; cdr3_length: 16; d_call: -; v_call: TRBV18; j_call: TRBJ2-3; clone_size: -
cdr3_nt: TGTGCCAGCAGTGAAACCCAGGGCACGGCCTATGGCTACACCTTC; cdr3_aa: CASSETQGTAYGYTF; cdr3_length: 15; d_call: -; v_call: TRBV6-1; j_call: TRBJ1-2; clone_size: few
cdr3_nt: TGTGCCAGCAGCTTAGGACAGCCTGGGAACACTGAAGCTTTCTTT; cdr3_aa: CASSLGQPGNTEAFF; cdr3_length: 15; d_call: -; v_call: TRBV7-2; j_call: TRBJ1-1; clone_size: -
cdr3_nt: TGTGCCTGGAGACCACTCCCGAGGAGCAATCAGCCCCAGCATTTT; cdr3_aa: CAWRPLPRSNQPQHF; cdr3_length: 15; d_call: -; v_call: TRBV30; j_call: TRBJ1-5; clone_size: -
cdr3_nt: TGTGCCAGCAGCTTGGTTACGGCTGTTTTAGTAAGCGGGGAGCTGTTTTTT; cdr3_aa: CASSLVTAVLVSGELFF; cdr3_length: 17; d_call: -; v_call: TRBV5-6; j_call: TRBJ2-2; clone_size: -
cdr3_nt: TGTGCCAGCAGTTTGGTGGGGACGGGCTTCTACGAGCAGTACTTC; cdr3_aa: CASSLVGTGFYEQYF; cdr3_length: 15; d_call: -; v_call: TRBV28; j_call: TRBJ2-7; clone_size: -
cdr3_nt: TGTGCCAGCACTGCGAGCGGAGCCCCCTCCTACGAGCAGTACTTC; cdr3_aa: CASTASGAPSYEQYF; cdr3_length: 15; d_call: -; v_call: TRBV2; j_call: TRBJ2-7; clone_size: -
cdr3_nt: TGTGCCAGCAGCCAGGGAGATAATTCACCCCTCCACTTT; cdr3_aa: CASSQGDNSPLHF; cdr3_length: 13; d_call: -; v_call: TRBV11-3; j_call: TRBJ1-6; clone_size: -
cdr3_nt: TGCGCCAGCAGCTGGGGGGACAGGTTTTCCCCCTCCTACGAGCAGTACTTC; cdr3_aa: CASSWGDRFSPSYEQYF; cdr3_length: 17; d_call: TRBD1; v_call: TRBV5-1; j_call: TRBJ2-7; clone_size: -
cdr3_nt: TGTACCAGCAGTGAAGGTTGGGGCAGAATGAACACCGGGGAGCTGTTTTTT; cdr3_aa: CTSSEGWGRMNTGELFF; cdr3_length: 17; d_call: -; v_call: TRBV25-1; j_call: TRBJ2-2; clone_size: -
cdr3_nt: TGCAGCGTTGATCAGTGGGGGAACGAGGGCTATACAGTTCGGCGGGCTTTCTTT; cdr3_aa: CSVDQWGNEGYTVRRAFF; cdr3_length: 18; d_call: -; v_call: TRBV29-1; j_call: TRBJ1-1; clone_size: -
cdr3_nt: TGTGCCACCAGGGCCGACGGTAGCTCCTACAATGAGCAGTTCTTC; cdr3_aa: CATRADGSSYNEQFF; cdr3_length: 15; d_call: -; v_call: TRBV15; j_call: TRBJ2-1; clone_size: -
cdr3_nt: TGCGCCAGCAGCTCAATAGGACGGAGTCCCTACAATGAGCAGTTCTTC; cdr3_aa: CASSSIGRSPYNEQFF; cdr3_length: 16; d_call: -; v_call: TRBV4-1; j_call: TRBJ2-1; clone_size: once
cdr3_nt: TGTGCCAGCAGCTTACGGGGGCTCCAAGAGACCCAGTACTTC; cdr3_aa: CASSLRGLQETQYF; cdr3_length: 14; d_call: -; v_call: TRBV7-7; j_call: TRBJ2-5; clone_size: -
cdr3_nt: TGCGCCAGCAGCGCCCAGGGACTAGTAGGCGACGCCGGGGAGCTGTTTTTT; cdr3_aa: CASSAQGLVGDAGELFF; cdr3_length: 17; d_call: TRBD2; v_call: TRBV4-3; j_call: TRBJ2-2; clone_size: -
cdr3_nt: TGCAGCGTTGAAGATCCGTCCAGGGCTGAAAAACTGTTTTTT; cdr3_aa: CSVEDPSRAEKLFF; cdr3_length: 14; d_call: -; v_call: TRBV29-1; j_call: TRBJ1-4; clone_size: -
cdr3_nt: TGTGCCAGTAATTGGGGAAAGTCTGATCAGCCCCAGCATTTT; cdr3_aa: CASNWGKSDQPQHF; cdr3_length: 14; d_call: -; v_call: TRBV19; j_call: TRBJ1-5; clone_size: many
cdr3_nt: TGTGCCAGCAGGTACACTAGCGGGTACTCCTACGAGCAGTACTTC; cdr3_aa: CASRYTSGYSYEQYF; cdr3_length: 15; d_call: TRBD2; v_call: TRBV6-6; j_call: TRBJ2-7; clone_size: -
cdr3_nt: TGCGCCAGCAGGCGGGAGTCCACCGGGGAGCTGTTTTTT; cdr3_aa: CASRRESTGELFF; cdr3_length: 13; d_call: TRBD2; v_call: TRBV10-1; j_call: TRBJ2-2; clone_size: -
cdr3_nt: TGTGCCAGCAGCCAGAGCTATGGCTACACCTTC; cdr3_aa: CASSQSYGYTF; cdr3_length: 11; d_call: -; v_call: TRBV25-1; j_call: TRBJ1-2; clone_size: -
cdr3_nt: TGTGCCAGCAGGACTAGCGGGAGGTCCGCCGTCAACGAGCAGTACTTC; cdr3_aa: CASRTSGRSAVNEQYF; cdr3_length: 16; d_call: TRBD2; v_call: TRBV5-4; j_call: TRBJ2-7; clone_size: -
cdr3_nt: TGTGCCAGCAGCTTAGGGACAGGGGGCGGCTATGGCTACACCTTC; cdr3_aa: CASSLGTGGGYGYTF; cdr3_length: 15; d_call: TRBD1; v_call: TRBV5-6; j_call: TRBJ1-2; clone_size: -